Listed below are T cell receptor beta chains from one sample, sequenced in a study of blood T cell repertoires in COVID-19. Data came from immunoSEQ multiplex PCR; TCRdb stores just in-frame clones and leaves some out. The sample includes 56,000 or so clones, 88% seen only once; the top ten take approximately 18%. Sequenced material: peripheral blood. The source of these receptors is a woman older than 75 with active COVID-19. Both conserved end residues are part of each CDR3. The D gene is left open where the match is weak. The size field is filled for only some rows; it gives once, few, many or a size class.

clone size,V gene,D gene,J gene,CDR3 protein,CDR3 DNA
.,TRBV18,.,TRBJ1-1,CASSPGAGRHLNTEAFF,TGTGCCAGCTCACCGGGTGCCGGGAGACACTTGAACACTGAAGCTTTCTTT
once,TRBV4-1,.,TRBJ2-2,CASSQQGAGATGELFF,TGCGCCAGCAGCCAGCAAGGGGCAGGCGCCACCGGGGAGCTGTTTTTT
.,TRBV30,.,TRBJ2-3,CAWSMFSTQYF,TGTGCCTGGAGTATGTTCAGTACGCAGTATTTT
.,TRBV11-2,TRBD2,TRBJ2-6,CASSPIAGGRKRANVLTF,TGTGCCAGCAGCCCTATAGCGGGGGGGAGGAAAAGGGCCAACGTCCTGACTTTC
.,TRBV29-1,.,TRBJ2-3,CSLRLVDTQYF,TGCAGCCTTAGACTAGTGGATACGCAGTATTTT
.,TRBV7-2,TRBD1,TRBJ2-7,CASSIQGSSSYEQYF,TGTGCCAGCAGCATACAGGGGTCGAGCTCCTACGAGCAGTACTTC
.,TRBV5-1,.,TRBJ2-1,CASSLGSSPGVNEQFF,TGCGCCAGCAGCTTGGGGTCATCTCCAGGGGTTAATGAGCAGTTCTTC
.,TRBV5-5,TRBD1,TRBJ1-4,CASSTYRGSSGLTNEKLFF,TGTGCCAGCAGCACGTACAGGGGATCGAGCGGTTTGACTAATGAAAAACTGTTTTTT
.,TRBV6-2/TRBV6-3,TRBD2,TRBJ2-5,CASSPPSTSGGLGETQYF,TGTGCCAGCAGTCCACCTTCGACTAGCGGCGGTCTTGGGGAGACCCAGTACTTC
.,TRBV4-1,TRBD2,TRBJ2-1,CASSQVTSGYNEQFF,TGCGCCAGCAGCCAAGTTACTAGCGGCTACAATGAGCAGTTCTTC
.,TRBV19,TRBD1,TRBJ2-5,CASSFPGQEQETQYF,TGTGCCAGTAGTTTTCCGGGACAGGAACAAGAGACCCAGTACTTC
.,TRBV7-2,TRBD1,TRBJ1-1,CASSFRTGGNTEAFF,TGTGCCAGCAGCTTCCGGACAGGGGGAAACACTGAAGCTTTCTTT
.,TRBV5-6,.,TRBJ2-7,CASSLQAEQYF,TGTGCCAGCAGCTTGCAAGCCGAGCAGTACTTC
.,TRBV4-3,.,TRBJ2-2,CASGRGPNTGELFF,TGCGCCAGCGGCAGGGGCCCGAACACCGGGGAGCTGTTTTTT
few,TRBV24-1,TRBD1,TRBJ2-7,CATSESGTGSYEQYF,TGTGCCACCAGTGAGTCCGGGACAGGGTCCTACGAGCAGTACTTC
.,TRBV6-5,.,TRBJ2-7,CVSSRRLGEQYF,TGTGTCAGCAGTCGACGACTAGGCGAGCAGTACTTC